This TCR beta chain stems from a study of T cells after yellow fever vaccination. Overall study: With SMART-Seq v4 Ultra Low Input, the fractions containing low cell numbers were prepared.

TCRdb redid the calling of the 5' RACE reads with MiXCR, one entry per CDR3 protein. The table lists approximately 550,000 distinct CDR3 sequences, 15% to 20% of them singletons, with 14% in the top ten. Study-wide results and caveats: Weaker in magnitude, the secondary response showed a faster peak on day 5 versus 15. In post-booster samples, most primary-vaccination clones reappeared (approximately 97% CD4, 88% CD8).

Notes on this clonotype: The antigen is not known.

Germline CDR1 and CDR2: SGHRS and YFSETQ. V dropped 4 bases and J dropped 3; count of bases not matched to a gene: 2. The CDR3 extends over 13 amino acids. This rearrangement joins TRBV5-1 to TRBJ2-7; TRBD1 agrees at 9 bases. This sequence was found in a man aged 30 to 39 who received the YFV17D yellow fever vaccine. The sample consisted of PBMCs, taken 15 days after the yellow fever booster vaccination. CDR3 DNA: TGCGCCAGCAGCAAGGACAGGGGCTACGAGCAGTACTTC. Translating gives CASSKDRGYEQYF.